What follows are 4 T cell receptor beta chains derived from one specimen sequenced in a study of OX40 agonist ivuxolimab in advanced cancers. Produced via immunoSEQ multiplex PCR; TCRdb's table is partial and in-frame only. This table has about 77,000 clones, 65% to 85% appearing once. This specimen was CD4+ or CD8+ T cells sorted from blood, taken in a trial of the OX40 agonist ivuxolimab. The origin of the receptors is an adult with an advanced solid tumor such as melanoma, head and neck, liver or kidney cancer.

This clone was recorded only once. V gene TRBV29-1 combines with J gene TRBJ1-4; TRBD1 matches at 8 bases. The ends lost 6 bases at V and 5 bases at J; junction bases unmatched: 5. Germline V CDR1 and CDR2: SQVTM, ANQGSEA. The CDR3 sequence is 13 residues long. In DNA form, the CDR3 reads TGCAGCGTCCCGGGACAGGAGAATGAAAAACTGTTTTTT. This gives the protein CSVPGQENEKLFF.

This chain links TRBV13 with TRBJ1-4, with D hard to call. Trimming took off 0 bases at V and 13 bases at J, with 15 bases between the two ends. CDR3 length: 14 residues. Germline V gene data show CDR1 as PRHDT and CDR2 as FYEKMQ (reference sequence). The CDR3, as DNA: TGTGCCAGCAGCTTAGGCCGGACTTATGGGAGACTGTTTTTT. Protein product: CASSLGRTYGRLFF. Looking up the rest from reference TRBV13 and TRBJ1-4 gives the full variable domain: AAGVIQSPRHLIKEKRETATLKCYPIPRHDTVYWYQQGPGQDPQFLISFYEKMQSDKGSIPDRFSAQQFSDYHSELNMSSLELGDSALYFCASSLGRTYGRLFFGSGTQLSVL.

The genes are TRBV4-1 and TRBJ1-2; TRBD1 matches at 7 bases. In germline, CDR1 is MGHRA, CDR2 YSYEKL. This CDR3 contains 14 residues. After removal of 2 bases from V and 6 bases from J, the junction contained 6 bases not matched to a gene. CDR3 nucleotide sequence: TGCGCCAGCAGCCAACGAGGGGGCCGGGATGGCTACACCTTC. It is translated as CASSQRGGRDGYTF.

This rearrangement joins TRBV2 to TRBJ1-2; no clear D. This CDR3 has 14 residues. The germline V and J ends were trimmed by 6 bases and 8 bases, with 19 bases remaining between them. CDR1 is SNHLY, CDR2 FYNNEI, per germline. CDR3 coding DNA: TGTGCCAGCAGCAGGACGGATTCCGCGGGAGGCTACACCTTC. Translated, it gives CASSRTDSAGGYTF. The entire variable domain, with the rest obtained from reference TRBV2 and TRBJ1-2, is as follows: EPEVTQTPSHQVTQMGQEVILRCVPISNHLYFYWYRQILGQKVEFLVSFYNNEISEKSEIFDDQFSVERPDGSNFTLKIRSTKLEDSAMYFCASSRTDSAGGYTFGSGTRLTVV.